This TCR beta chain was identified during a study of T cell responses to AZD1222 COVID-19 vaccine. Study-level points and caveats: Recipients of AZD1222 seropositive at baseline numbered only five or six. Targets within unmutated variant regions were reportedly found for nearly half of spike-specific TCRs. CD4 TCRs covered the whole spike, strongest at regions 160-218 and 743-854. Clonal diversity may have been underestimated in mostly white British donors.

Here immunoSEQ multiplex PCR was the method, and the copy in TCRdb shows in-frame clones only, minus some. The sample yields under 95,000 clones, approximately 90% seen once. The length of the CDR3 is 13 residues. Trimming removed 8 bases from V and 1 base from J, with 10 bases in between. Looked up from germline, CDR1 is MNHEY and CDR2 is SMNVEV (reference sequence). About this clone itself: What it recognizes is unknown.

The material was peripheral blood, obtained on day 0 of AZD1222 vaccination. This sequence joins TRBV27 and TRBJ2-3; D call uncertain. This receptor was identified in an adult in good health. CDR3 nucleotide sequence: TGTGCCAGCCGCAGAACGCGCACAGATACGCAGTATTTT. This gives the protein CASRRTRTDTQYF.